This entry lists 19 T cell receptor beta chains sequenced from one sample in a study of tumor-infiltrating lymphocytes in primary liver carcinoma. Making TCR beta cDNA involved approximately 510 ng total RNA and a constant-region primer. Researchers made the TCR beta libraries by running three nested multiplex PCR rounds with slightly modified ARM-PCR. TRBV1-TRBV30 forward primers paired with a C-beta reverse primer drove the first two PCR rounds, about 10 cycles each. Each CDR3 protein gets one entry after TCRdb re-called the multiplex PCR reads with MiXCR. The table lists about 200,000 distinct CDR3 sequences, 85% of them singletons, with approximately 18% in the top ten. Taking about 19-32 mg of unsorted bulk tissue, the authors co-extracted RNA and DNA. The material sequenced was tumor tissue from primary liver carcinoma. These receptor sequences come from a man aged 40-55 years with primary liver carcinoma and hepatitis B virus infection.

This chain's CDR3 is CASSLTGLGENEQFF. The CDR3 coding sequence is TGTGCCAGCAGCTTGACCGGGCTGGGGGAGAATGAGCAGTTCTTC. This chain joins TRBV11-1 and TRBJ2-1; D might be TRBD1 or TRBD2, each matching 5 bases. V lost 3 bases to trimming and J lost 7 bases, with 16 bases between them. Per germline, CDR1 SGHAT and CDR2 FQDESV (reference sequence). The CDR3 runs 15 residues.

Of note for this clonotype: Being one base from a much bigger clone, this may be a read error. The V and J genes are TRBV5-1 and TRBJ1-4; D is unclear. CDR3 length: 16 amino acids. The germline CDR1 and CDR2 sequences are SGHRS and YFSETQ. The CDR3 bases are TGCGCCAGCAGCTTGTGGGGTCAACGGGCTAAAGAAAAACTGTTTTTT. Encoded protein: CASSLWGQRAKEKLFF.

Details on this clonotype: One end of the junction is discordant with germline, which a read error may explain. The V gene is TRBV5-4, the J gene TRBJ2-1; no definite D call. Germline assignment: CDR1 SGHNT and CDR2 YYREEE (reference sequence). The CDR3 covers 15 residues. CDR3 sequence reads: CASSLAGQSNNDQFF. The CDR3 DNA is TGTGCCAGCAGCTTGGCCGGGCAGAGTAACAATGATCAGTTCTTC.

A remark on this clonotype: Relative to the germline gene, one junction end is altered; a read error may explain this. The chain links TRBV7-8 to TRBJ1-1; the D gene is possibly TRBD1 (5 bases). Germline-derived CDR1 and CDR2 are SGHVS and FQNEAQ. This CDR3 has 14 amino acids. The CDR3, as DNA: TGTGCCAGCATCCTAGCGGGGGGGAACATTGAAGCTTTCTTT. This sequence encodes CASILAGGNIEAFF.

This chain links TRBV4-1 with TRBJ2-3, with a weak D call TRBD2 (5 bases). V was shortened by 0 bases and J by 5 bases, with 15 bases between the two germline ends. This CDR3 has 16 amino acids. Germline CDR1 is MGHRA and CDR2 is YSYEKL. CDR3 sequence reads: CASSQETSGSEDTQYF. The CDR3 nucleotides read TGCGCCAGCAGCCAAGAAACTAGTGGGAGTGAAGATACGCAGTATTTT.

The V call is TRBV30, the J call TRBJ1-4; 7 bases are a match to TRBD1. Germline loops: CDR1 GTSNPN, CDR2 SVGIG (reference sequence). There are 13 residues in the CDR3. V shed 8 bases, J shed 8 bases, and the junction held 11 bases outside the gene matches. Here the CDR3 DNA reads TGTGCCCGTCTGGACAGGCCGCGAGAAAAACTGTTTTTT. It encodes CARLDRPREKLFF.

This clonotype was seen a single time. This CDR3 fails to terminate in the conserved phenylalanine or tryptophan, so it likely reflects a read error. The chain employs TRBV4-1 and TRBJ2-7; D uncertain. The CDR3 runs to 14 residues. Germline CDR1 MGHRA, CDR2 YSYEKL. CDR3 sequence: CASSQETPVDEQYY. The CDR3 DNA follows: TGTGCCAGCAGCCAAGAGACCCCTGTTGACGAGCAGTACTAC.

Regarding this clonotype: One end of the junction varies from germline; a read error may be responsible. The chain combines TRBV4-1 with TRBJ2-5; perhaps TRBD2 as D (6 bases). The CDR3 runs to 16 residues. CDR1 and CDR2 from the germline V gene are MGHRA and YSYEKL. The CDR3 region is CASSQDAASEIGTQYF. The CDR3 nucleotides are TGCGCCAGCAGTCAAGATGCCGCTAGCGAGATTGGGACCCAATACTTC.

To note about this clonotype: At one end the junction does not follow the germline gene, possibly because of a read error. V gene TRBV2 combines with J gene TRBJ1-5, with a tentative D call TRBD1 (5 bases). CDR1 and CDR2 from the germline V gene are SNHLY and FYNNEI. The CDR3 is 13 residues long. The CDR3 DNA follows: TGTGCCACCAGTGTTCAGGGAAATCAGCCCCAGCATTTT. Its translation is CATSVQGNQPQHF.

This chain joins TRBV5-4 and TRBJ2-7; no firm D call. Germline V lookup: CDR1 SGHNT, CDR2 YYREEE (reference sequence). Trimming took 8 bases from V and 0 from J, leaving 18 bases between them. This CDR3 spans 15 amino acids. CDR3 protein: CASRLFGGPSYEQYF. The CDR3 DNA is TGTGCCAGTCGCTTGTTCGGTGGCCCCTCCTACGAGCAGTACTTC.

The rearrangement joins TRBV18 to TRBJ1-2; 10 nucleotides line up with TRBD1. Trimming took 3 bases from V and 4 from J; bases not matched to a gene: 17. This CDR3 region has 19 residues. CDR1 KGHSH and CDR2 LQKENI come from the germline V gene. The CDR3 loop is CASSPARGKTGGEGYGYTF. In DNA form, the CDR3 reads TGTGCCAGCTCACCGGCCCGTGGGAAGACAGGGGGCGAGGGCTATGGCTACACCTTC.

This clonotype was counted a single time. Given a much more abundant clone one base away, this may be a read error. This rearrangement joins TRBV30 to TRBJ2-1, with 7 bases identical to TRBD2. Per germline, CDR1 GTSNPN and CDR2 SVGIG (reference sequence). The CDR3 contains 15 residues. The CDR3 region has the DNA TGTGCCTGGAGAGATGAGGCTAGCGGTTACAATGAGCACTTCTTC. This encodes CAWRDEASGYNEHFF. The full variable domain, in which reference TRBV30 and TRBJ2-1 provide the parts outside the CDR3, is SQTIHQWPATLVQPVGSPLSLECTVEGTSNPNLYWYRQAAGRGLQLLFYSVGIGQISSEVPQNLSASRPQDRQFILSSKKLLLSDSGFYLCAWRDEASGYNEHFFGPGTRLTVL.

Concerning this clonotype itself: This is likely a read error, given that the CDR3 carries no conserved phenylalanine or tryptophan at its end. Because the CDR3's place on the DNA is in doubt, the DNA is left out and the CDR3 is given as listed by TCRdb. The chain uses TRBV28 and TRBJ2-1; the table's TRBD2 call for D was not verified on the DNA. Germline-derived CDR1 and CDR2 are MDHEN and SYDVKM. The CDR3 contains 13 residues when both ends are counted. The CDR3 sequence: CTSSLGTNGEQFS.

A word on this clonotype: One end of the junction does not line up with germline, which may come from a read error. V and J are TRBV5-6 and TRBJ2-2, with 10 positions matching TRBD2. Germline assignment: CDR1 SGHDT and CDR2 YYEEEE. This CDR3 is built from 16 residues. The CDR3 sequence is CVSSSSGSRDTVELFF. The CDR3 DNA reads TGTGTCAGCAGCTCTAGCGGGAGTCGGGACACCGTGGAGCTGTTTTTT.

The chain carries TRBV5-1 and TRBJ2-1, with 10 positions matching TRBD2. This CDR3 region has 14 residues. Germline V CDR1 and CDR2: SGHRS, YFSETQ. DNA for the CDR3: TGCGTCGGCAGCTCTAGCGGGGGCTACAATGAGCAGTTCTTC. Protein: CVGSSSGGYNEQFF.

This clonotype has a handful of counts. The junction differs from germline at one of its ends, possibly a read error. The chain links TRBV5-1 to TRBJ2-3; D remains unclear. The CDR3 has 13 residues. Germline CDR1 reads SGHRS; CDR2 reads YFSETQ. Here the CDR3 reads CASSLGVRDAQYF. The CDR3 bases are TGCGCCAGCAGCTTAGGAGTACGAGATGCGCAGTATTTT.

Comments on this clonotype: A much larger clone differs from this one at a single base, so this may be a read error. This chain links TRBV28 with TRBJ2-4; D not certain. The V gene lost 10 bases and the J gene lost 6 bases, with 16 bases spanning the gap. Germline V CDR1 and CDR2: MDHEN, SYDVKM. CDR3 length: 13 amino acids. The CDR3 reads CATERHGVNIQYF. The DNA of the CDR3 is TGTGCCACCGAAAGACATGGAGTAAACATTCAGTACTTC.

As regards this clonotype: A much larger clone is a single base away; this may be a read error. This chain uses TRBV7-9 with TRBJ1-4; perhaps TRBD1 as D (5 bases). The CDR3 has 14 amino acids. Germline CDR1 and CDR2: SEHNR and FQNEAQ (reference sequence). CDR3 residues: CDGSLGTDGEKLFF. CDR3 bases: TGTGACGGCAGCTTAGGGACTGATGGTGAAAAACTGTTTTTT.

Note on this clonotype: The junction and the germline gene differ at one end; a read error may be behind it. The rearrangement links TRBV5-1 to TRBJ2-2; D is unresolved. CDR1 SGHRS and CDR2 YFSETQ come from the germline V gene. There are 15 residues in the CDR3. The CDR3 DNA sequence: TGCGCCAGCAGCATCAGGCAGACGAACGCCGGGGAGCTGTTTTTT. Its protein is CASSIRQTNAGELFF.